This entry describes one TCR beta chain. The data were produced by immunoSEQ multiplex PCR, yet TCRdb's version contains in-frame clones alone and is incomplete. The sample has approximately 460,000 clones, roughly three quarters seen once. The sample comes from a study of shared clonotypes between healthy human individuals. Trimming removed 2 bases at V and 9 bases at J, with 18 bases between. Germline V gene sequence: CDR1 SGHRS, CDR2 YFSETQ. CDR3 length equals 14 residues. This TCR was sampled from a woman aged 40 to 49 in good health. Some clones in this sample may be carry-over from other donors' samples. Sample: PBMCs. This chain links TRBV5-1 with TRBJ2-7; tentative D call: TRBD1 (6 bases). The CDR3 DNA follows: TGCGCCAGCAGCTTACAGGGCTTTGGCCATGCGCAGTACTTC. Translation gives CASSLQGFGHAQYF.